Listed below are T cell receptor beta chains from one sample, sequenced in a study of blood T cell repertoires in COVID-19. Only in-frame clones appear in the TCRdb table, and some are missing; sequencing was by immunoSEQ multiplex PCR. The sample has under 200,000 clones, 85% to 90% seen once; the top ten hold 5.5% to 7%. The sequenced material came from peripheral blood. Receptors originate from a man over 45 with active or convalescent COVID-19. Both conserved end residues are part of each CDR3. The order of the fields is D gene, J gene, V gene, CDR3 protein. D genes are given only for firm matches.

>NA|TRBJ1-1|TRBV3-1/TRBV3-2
CASSQMFLSMNTEAFF
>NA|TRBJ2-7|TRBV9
CASSPRRGNYEQYF
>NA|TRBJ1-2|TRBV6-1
CASSEETGIHTF
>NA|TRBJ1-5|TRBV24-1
CATSYEKGHIWSQPQHF
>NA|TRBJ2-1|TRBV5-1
CASSLGRGTNNEQFF
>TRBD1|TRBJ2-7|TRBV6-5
CASRTPGTGDVEQYF
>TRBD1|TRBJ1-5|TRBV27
CASSPRTGATNQPQHF
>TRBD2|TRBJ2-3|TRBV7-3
CASSLKAGGRTDTQYF
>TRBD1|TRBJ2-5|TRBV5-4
CASSPPTGEKTQYF
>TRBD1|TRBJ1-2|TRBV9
CASSFYLQGNYGYTF
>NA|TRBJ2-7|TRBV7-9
CASSLTSYEQYF
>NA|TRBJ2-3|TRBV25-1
CASTSPGLQPTQYF
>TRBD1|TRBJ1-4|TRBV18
CASSPGTATNEKLFF
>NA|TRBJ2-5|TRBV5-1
CASSLVPASRYQETQYF
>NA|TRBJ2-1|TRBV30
CASLGYNEQFF